This T cell receptor (beta chain) was retrieved from a study of blood T cell repertoires in COVID-19. About the research overall: From T cells, B-cell-depleted T cells, or PBMCs came the material, which was cDNA or gDNA.

Authors' methods: By means of reference gene primer amplification, nucleated cell counts were estimated. Assay: immunoSEQ multiplex PCR; the TCRdb copy retains only in-frame clones and omits some. V and J calls and clone size are given by that table; D and trimming were obtained from the DNA. Seen here are around 170,000 clones, 84% observed once, and the top ten hold 13% to 15%. Losses at the gene ends were 4 bases for V and 5 bases for J; bases not matched to a gene: 8. This CDR3 comprises 16 residues. The germline V gene has CDR1 SGHVS and CDR2 FNYEAQ. This clone has just a few counts. Sequenced sample: peripheral blood. The chain employs TRBV7-6 and TRBJ2-1; 10 bases are shared with TRBD2. The origin of this receptor is a man younger than 35 with active or convalescent COVID-19. CDR3 sequence: CASSSLTSGKNNEQFF. CDR3 sequence (DNA): TGTGCCAGCAGCTCGCTAACTAGCGGGAAAAACAATGAGCAGTTCTTC.